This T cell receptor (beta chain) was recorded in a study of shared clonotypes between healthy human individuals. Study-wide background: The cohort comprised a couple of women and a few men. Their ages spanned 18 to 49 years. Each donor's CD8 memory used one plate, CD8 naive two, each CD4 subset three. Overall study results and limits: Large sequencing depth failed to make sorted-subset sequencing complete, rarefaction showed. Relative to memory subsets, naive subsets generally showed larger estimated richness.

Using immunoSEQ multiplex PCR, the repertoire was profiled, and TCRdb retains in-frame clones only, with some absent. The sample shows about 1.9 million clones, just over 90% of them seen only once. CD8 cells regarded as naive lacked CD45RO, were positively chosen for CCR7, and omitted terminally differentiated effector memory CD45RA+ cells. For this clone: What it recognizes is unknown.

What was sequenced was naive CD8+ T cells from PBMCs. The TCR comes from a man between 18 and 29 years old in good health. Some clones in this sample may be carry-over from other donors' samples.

The CDR3 coding sequence is TGTGCCAGCAGTCCGGGACAGGGCTTATTCACGGATTACAATGAGCAGTTCTTC. Translated: CASSPGQGLFTDYNEQFF. The rearrangement uses TRBV28 and TRBJ2-1; TRBD1 matches at 9 bases. CDR1 and CDR2 from the germline V gene are MDHEN and SYDVKM. The CDR3 sequence is 18 residues long. Trimming removed 5 bases from V and 4 bases from J; junction bases left unmatched: 15.